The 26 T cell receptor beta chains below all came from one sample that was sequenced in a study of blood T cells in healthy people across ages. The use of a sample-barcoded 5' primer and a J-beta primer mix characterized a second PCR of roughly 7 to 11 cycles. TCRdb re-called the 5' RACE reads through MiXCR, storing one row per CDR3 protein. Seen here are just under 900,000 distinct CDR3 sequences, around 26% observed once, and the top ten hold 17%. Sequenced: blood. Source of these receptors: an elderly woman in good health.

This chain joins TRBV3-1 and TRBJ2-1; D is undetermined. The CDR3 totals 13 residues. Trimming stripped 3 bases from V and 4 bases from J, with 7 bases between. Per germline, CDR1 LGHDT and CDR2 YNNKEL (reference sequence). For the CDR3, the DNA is TGTGCCAGCAGCCATGACCTTTACAATGAGCAGTTCTTC. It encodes CASSHDLYNEQFF.

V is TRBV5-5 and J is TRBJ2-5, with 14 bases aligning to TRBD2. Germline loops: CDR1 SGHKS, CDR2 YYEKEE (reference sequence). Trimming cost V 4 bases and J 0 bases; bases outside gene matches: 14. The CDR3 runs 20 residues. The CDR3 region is CASSLQGLAGGSLYQETQYF. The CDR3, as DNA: TGTGCCAGCAGCCTGCAAGGACTAGCGGGGGGCTCCTTGTACCAAGAGACCCAGTACTTC.

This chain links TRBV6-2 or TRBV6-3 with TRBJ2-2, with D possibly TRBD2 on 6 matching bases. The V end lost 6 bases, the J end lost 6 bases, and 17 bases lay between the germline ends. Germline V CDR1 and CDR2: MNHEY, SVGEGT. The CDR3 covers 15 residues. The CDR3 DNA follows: TGTGCCAGCAGCCTTCTAGCGAGAGTCGCCGGGGAGCTGTTTTTT. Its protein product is CASSLLARVAGELFF.

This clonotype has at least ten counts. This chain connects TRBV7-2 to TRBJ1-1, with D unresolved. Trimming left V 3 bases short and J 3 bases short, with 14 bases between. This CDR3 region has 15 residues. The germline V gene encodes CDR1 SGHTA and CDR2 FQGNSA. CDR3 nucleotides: TGTGCCAGCAGCTTTAGGAGGCCTAGGGACACTGAAGCTTTCTTT. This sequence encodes CASSFRRPRDTEAFF. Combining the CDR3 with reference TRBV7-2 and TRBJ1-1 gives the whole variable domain GAGVSQSPSNKVTEKGKDVELRCDPISGHTALYWYRQSLGQGLEFLIYFQGNSAPDKSGLPSDRFSAERTGGSVSTLTIQRTQQEDSAVYLCASSFRRPRDTEAFFGQGTRLTVV.

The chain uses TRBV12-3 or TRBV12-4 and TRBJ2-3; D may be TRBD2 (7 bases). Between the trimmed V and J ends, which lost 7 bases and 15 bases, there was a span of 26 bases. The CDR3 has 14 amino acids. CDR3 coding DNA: TGTGCCAGCAATAAACGGGGGGCAGGGGATATGCAATATTTT. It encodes CASNKRGAGDMQYF.

Written as DNA, the CDR3 is TGTGCCAGCAGTTTCGGCCCTCGGGGCCGGGCGGGGATAAAGCATGGCTACACCTTC. This translates into CASSFGPRGRAGIKHGYTF. The rearrangement joins TRBV28 to TRBJ1-2; TRBD1 might be the D (5 bases). The ends were cut back, 3 bases at V and 6 bases at J, with 29 bases in the middle. Per germline, CDR1 MDHEN and CDR2 SYDVKM. The CDR3 covers 19 residues.

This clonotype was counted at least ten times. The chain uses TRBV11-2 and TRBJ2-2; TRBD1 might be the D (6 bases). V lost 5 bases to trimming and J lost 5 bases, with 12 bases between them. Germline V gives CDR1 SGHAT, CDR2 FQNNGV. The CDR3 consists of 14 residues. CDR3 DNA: TGTGCCAGCAGCATTTTCAGGGGAACCGGGGAGCTGTTTTTT. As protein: CASSIFRGTGELFF. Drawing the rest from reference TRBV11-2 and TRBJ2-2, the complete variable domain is EAGVAQSPRYKIIEKRQSVAFWCNPISGHATLYWYQQILGQGPKLLIQFQNNGVVDDSQLPKDRFSAERLKGVDSTLKIQPAKLEDSAVYLCASSIFRGTGELFFGEGSRLTVL.

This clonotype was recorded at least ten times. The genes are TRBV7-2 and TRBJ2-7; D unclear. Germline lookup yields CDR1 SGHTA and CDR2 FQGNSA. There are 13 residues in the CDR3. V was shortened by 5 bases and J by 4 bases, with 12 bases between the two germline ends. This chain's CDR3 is CASSTAHRYEQYF. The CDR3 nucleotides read TGTGCCAGCAGCACAGCCCACCGATACGAGCAGTACTTC. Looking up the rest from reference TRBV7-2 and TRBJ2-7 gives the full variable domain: GAGVSQSPSNKVTEKGKDVELRCDPISGHTALYWYRQSLGQGLEFLIYFQGNSAPDKSGLPSDRFSAERTGGSVSTLTIQRTQQEDSAVYLCASSTAHRYEQYFGPGTRLTVT.

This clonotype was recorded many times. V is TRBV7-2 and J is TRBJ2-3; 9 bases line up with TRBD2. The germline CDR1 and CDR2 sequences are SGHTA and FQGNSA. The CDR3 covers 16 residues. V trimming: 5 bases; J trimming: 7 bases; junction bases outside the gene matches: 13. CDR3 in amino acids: CASSPKGLALQHTQYF. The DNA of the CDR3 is TGTGCCAGCAGCCCTAAGGGACTAGCTCTACAACATACGCAGTATTTT.

CDR3 protein: CASSLLRTGERYTF. CDR3 sequence (DNA): TGTGCCAGCAGCCTGCTTAGGACAGGAGAGCGCTACACCTTC. The chain is built from TRBV7-2 and TRBJ1-2; TRBD1 aligns across 7 bases. Trimming cost V 5 bases and J 9 bases; bases outside gene matches: 12. This CDR3 region has 14 residues. CDR1 and CDR2 (germline): SGHTA, FQGNSA.

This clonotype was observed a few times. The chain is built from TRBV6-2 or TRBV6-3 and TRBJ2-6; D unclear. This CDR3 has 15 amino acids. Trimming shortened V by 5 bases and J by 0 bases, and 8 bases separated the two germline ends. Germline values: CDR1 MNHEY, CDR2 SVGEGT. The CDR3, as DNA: TGTGCCAGCAGTCGGCCCAGCTCTGGGGCCAACGTCCTGACTTTC. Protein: CASSRPSSGANVLTF.

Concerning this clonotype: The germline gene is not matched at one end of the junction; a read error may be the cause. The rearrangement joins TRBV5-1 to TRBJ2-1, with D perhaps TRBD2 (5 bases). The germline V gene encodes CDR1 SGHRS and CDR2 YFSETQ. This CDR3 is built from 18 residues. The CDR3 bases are TGCGCCGGCAGCTCGTTCGGATCCGGGAAACCGGATGACAATGAGCAGTTCTTC. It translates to CAGSSFGSGKPDDNEQFF.

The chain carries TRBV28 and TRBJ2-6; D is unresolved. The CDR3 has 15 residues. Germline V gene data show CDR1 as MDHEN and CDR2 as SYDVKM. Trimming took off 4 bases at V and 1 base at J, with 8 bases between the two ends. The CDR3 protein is CASSSRQSGANVLTF. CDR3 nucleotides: TGTGCCAGCAGTTCTCGACAATCTGGGGCCAACGTCCTGACTTTC.

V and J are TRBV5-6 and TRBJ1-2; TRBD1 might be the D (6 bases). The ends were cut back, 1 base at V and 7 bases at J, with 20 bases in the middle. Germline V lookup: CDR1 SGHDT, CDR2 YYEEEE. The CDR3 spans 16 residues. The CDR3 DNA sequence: TGTGCCAGCAGCTTGTCAGGGGCCTCCCCGAGGGGTGGCTACACCTTC. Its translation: CASSLSGASPRGGYTF.

The CDR3 sequence is CASKRQGIGETQYF. The CDR3 nucleotides read TGTGCCAGTAAGAGACAGGGCATTGGAGAGACCCAGTACTTC. J is TRBJ2-4 and V is TRBV19; 7 positions match TRBD1. The tail of the sequence fits TRBJ2-5 better, so the J call may be wrong. CDR3 length equals 14 residues. Germline assignment: CDR1 LNHDA and CDR2 SQIVND (reference sequence).

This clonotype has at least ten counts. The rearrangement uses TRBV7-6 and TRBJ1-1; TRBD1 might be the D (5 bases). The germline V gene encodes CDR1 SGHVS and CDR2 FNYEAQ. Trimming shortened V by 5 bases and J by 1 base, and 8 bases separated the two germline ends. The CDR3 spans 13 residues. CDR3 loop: CASSTTANTEAFF. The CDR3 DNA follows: TGTGCCAGCAGCACGACAGCGAACACTGAAGCTTTCTTT.

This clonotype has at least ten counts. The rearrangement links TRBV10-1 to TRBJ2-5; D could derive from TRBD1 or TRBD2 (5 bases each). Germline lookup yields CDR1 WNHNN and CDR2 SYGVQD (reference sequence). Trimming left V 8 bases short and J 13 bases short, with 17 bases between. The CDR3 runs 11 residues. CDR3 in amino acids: CASPGEPDRYF. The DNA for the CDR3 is TGCGCCAGCCCTGGGGAGCCCGACAGGTACTTC.

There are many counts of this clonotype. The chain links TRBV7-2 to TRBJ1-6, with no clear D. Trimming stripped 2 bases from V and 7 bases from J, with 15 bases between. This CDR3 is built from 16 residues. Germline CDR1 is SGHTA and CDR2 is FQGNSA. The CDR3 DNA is TGTGCCAGCAGCTTATCTACGGGCCGCGGAAATTCACCCCTCCACTTT. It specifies CASSLSTGRGNSPLHF.

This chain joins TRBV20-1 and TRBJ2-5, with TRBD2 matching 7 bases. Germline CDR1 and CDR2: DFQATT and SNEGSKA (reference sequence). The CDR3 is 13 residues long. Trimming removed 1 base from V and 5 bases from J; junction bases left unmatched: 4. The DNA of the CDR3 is TGCAGTGCTAGAGGGGGAGGGATGGAGACCCAGTACTTC. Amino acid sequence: CSARGGGMETQYF.

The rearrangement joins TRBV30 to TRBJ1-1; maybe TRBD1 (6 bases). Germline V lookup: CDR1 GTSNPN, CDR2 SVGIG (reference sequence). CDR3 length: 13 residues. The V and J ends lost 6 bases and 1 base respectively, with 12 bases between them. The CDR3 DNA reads TGTGCCTGCCCGTACAGGGAGAACACTGAAGCTTTCTTT. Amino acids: CACPYRENTEAFF.

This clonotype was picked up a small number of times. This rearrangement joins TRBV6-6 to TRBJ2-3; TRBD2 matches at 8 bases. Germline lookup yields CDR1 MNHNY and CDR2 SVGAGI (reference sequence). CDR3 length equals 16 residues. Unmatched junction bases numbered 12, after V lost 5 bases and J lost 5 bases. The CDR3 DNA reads TGTGCCAGCAGTCGGGGAGCGGGGGTGCTCGGAGATACGCAGTATTTT. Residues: CASSRGAGVLGDTQYF.

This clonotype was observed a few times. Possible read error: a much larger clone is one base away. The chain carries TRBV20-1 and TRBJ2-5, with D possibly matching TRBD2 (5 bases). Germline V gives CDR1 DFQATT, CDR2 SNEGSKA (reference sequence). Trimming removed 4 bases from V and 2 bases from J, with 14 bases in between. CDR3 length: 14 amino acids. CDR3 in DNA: TGCAGTGCTATTAGGATTAGCGAGCAAGAGACCCAGTACTTC. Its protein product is CSAIRISEQETQYF.

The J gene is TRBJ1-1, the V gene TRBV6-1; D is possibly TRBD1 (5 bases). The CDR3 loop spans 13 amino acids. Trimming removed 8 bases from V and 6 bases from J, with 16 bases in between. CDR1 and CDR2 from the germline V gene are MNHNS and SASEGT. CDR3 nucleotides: TGTGCCAGCGCGCGGGGCTTTTTGGCTGAAGCTTTCTTT. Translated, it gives CASARGFLAEAFF.

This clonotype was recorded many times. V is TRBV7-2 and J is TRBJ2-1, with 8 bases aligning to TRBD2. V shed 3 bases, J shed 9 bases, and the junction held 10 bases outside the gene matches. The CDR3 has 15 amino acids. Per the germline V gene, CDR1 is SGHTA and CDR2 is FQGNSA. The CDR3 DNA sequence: TGTGCCAGCAGCTTGCGGGGGGTCCTCGGTATTGAGCAGTTCTTC. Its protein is CASSLRGVLGIEQFF.

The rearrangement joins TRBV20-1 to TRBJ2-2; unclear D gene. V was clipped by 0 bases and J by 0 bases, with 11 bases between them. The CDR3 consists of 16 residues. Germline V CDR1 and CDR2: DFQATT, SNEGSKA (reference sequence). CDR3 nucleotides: TGCAGTGCTAGAGACGACCGTTCGTCGAACACCGGGGAGCTGTTTTTT. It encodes CSARDDRSSNTGELFF.

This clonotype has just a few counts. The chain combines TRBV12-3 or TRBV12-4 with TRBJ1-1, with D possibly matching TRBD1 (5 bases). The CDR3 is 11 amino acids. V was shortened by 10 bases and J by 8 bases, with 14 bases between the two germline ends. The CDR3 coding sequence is TGTGCCACCCATTTGACAGTGGAAGCTTTCTTT. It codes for CATHLTVEAFF.